This T cell receptor beta chain was captured by sequencing in a study of vaccination effects on CD4 cells after COVID-19. The ends lost 1 base at V and 4 bases at J; junction bases unmatched: 6. Germline V gene data show CDR1 as SGHVS and CDR2 as FQNEAQ. This CDR3 is 15 amino acids long. Viral peptide pool expansion of antigen-specific CD4+ T cells preceded sequencing in the ViraFEST assay. CD4+ T cell isolation took place after less than 13 days of culture. This person caught SARS-CoV-2 sometime from March to December 2020, and PCR testing confirmed the infection. A few million PBMC were seeded per well and grown in the presence of roughly 11 IU/ml IL-2 and 10 ug/ml peptides. Cultures got half-medium changes with IL-2 on days 3 and 7. Some clones are missing from TCRdb's copy, which holds only in-frame ones; the method was immunoSEQ multiplex PCR. The sample shows approximately 29,000 clones, approximately 72% of them seen only once.

This clone is a singleton in its sample. Its antigen remains unidentified. The sequenced sample was CD4+ T cells from PBMCs cultured with a peptide pool, obtained before COVID-19 vaccination. The TCR originated in a human donor who had a prior SARS-CoV-2 infection. The genes are TRBV7-8 and TRBJ1-1; 7 bases are a match to TRBD1. The CDR3 here is CASSLVQGGGTEAFF. DNA for the CDR3: TGTGCCAGCAGCTTAGTCCAGGGGGGAGGCACTGAAGCTTTCTTT.